Listed below are T cell receptor beta chains from one sample, sequenced in a study of cytomegalovirus exposure and HLA in healthy donors. The method was immunoSEQ multiplex PCR; TCRdb's version includes in-frame clones alone and lacks a portion of them. The listing contains about 200,000 clones. Sequenced material: PBMCs. These receptors were taken from a girl aged 2-10 years in good health and CMV-seropositive. CDR3s include the opening cysteine and the closing phenylalanine or tryptophan. A D gene is named only where the DNA matches it firmly.

D gene: TRBD1; J gene: TRBJ2-5; V gene: TRBV5-1; CDR3 DNA: TGCGCCAGCAGCCCCGGACAGGGACTGGAGACCCAGTACTTC; CDR3 protein: CASSPGQGLETQYF
D gene: NA; J gene: TRBJ2-1; V gene: TRBV5-1; CDR3 DNA: TGCGCCAGCAGCCCCGGGGAGAGTATACACAATGAGCAGTTCTTC; CDR3 protein: CASSPGESIHNEQFF
D gene: NA; J gene: TRBJ2-3; V gene: TRBV7-2; CDR3 DNA: TGTGCCAGCAGCCCCTCCAGTAATACGCAGTATTTT; CDR3 protein: CASSPSSNTQYF
D gene: TRBD1; J gene: TRBJ2-2; V gene: TRBV7-2; CDR3 DNA: TGTGCCAGCAGCTTAAAAGGCGGGACAGGGGGCGCGGGCACCGGGGAGCTGTTTTTT; CDR3 protein: CASSLKGGTGGAGTGELFF
D gene: NA; J gene: TRBJ1-1; V gene: TRBV18; CDR3 DNA: TGTGCCAGCTCGGAGGAAATACTGCCCCAGGAGAACACTGAAGCTTTCTTT; CDR3 protein: CASSEEILPQENTEAFF
D gene: NA; J gene: TRBJ1-3; V gene: TRBV13; CDR3 DNA: TGTGCCAGCAGCTTAGGGCCCAGTTACGAATATTTT; CDR3 protein: CASSLGPSYEYF
D gene: TRBD1; J gene: TRBJ2-7; V gene: TRBV5-6; CDR3 DNA: TGTGCCAGCAGCGCAGTGGGACAGGGCTCCTACGAGCAGTACTTC; CDR3 protein: CASSAVGQGSYEQYF
D gene: TRBD1; J gene: TRBJ1-1; V gene: TRBV6-5; CDR3 DNA: TGTGCCAGCAGTCGACAGGGTCCGAGCACTGAAGCTTTCTTT; CDR3 protein: CASSRQGPSTEAFF
D gene: TRBD1; J gene: TRBJ1-1; V gene: TRBV30; CDR3 DNA: TGTGCCTGGAGGTTGACAGGGGATGCTTTCTTT; CDR3 protein: CAWRLTGDAFF
D gene: NA; J gene: TRBJ2-7; V gene: TRBV4-1; CDR3 DNA: TGCGCCAGCAGCCAAGAGGACAGTACCTACGAGCAGTACTTC; CDR3 protein: CASSQEDSTYEQYF
D gene: NA; J gene: TRBJ1-4; V gene: TRBV18; CDR3 DNA: TGTGCCAGCTCAGGAGGGTCGGAGAGTAATGAAAAACTGTTTTTT; CDR3 protein: CASSGGSESNEKLFF
D gene: TRBD2; J gene: TRBJ2-1; V gene: TRBV7-2; CDR3 DNA: TGTGCCAGCAGCTTCCTGGGGACTAGCTATAGGGTTGAGCAGTTCTTC; CDR3 protein: CASSFLGTSYRVEQFF
D gene: TRBD1; J gene: TRBJ2-6; V gene: TRBV4-2; CDR3 DNA: TGTGCCAGCAGCCAAGGGGACAGTTTATCTGGGGCCAACGTCCTGACTTTC; CDR3 protein: CASSQGDSLSGANVLTF
D gene: TRBD2; J gene: TRBJ2-6; V gene: TRBV27; CDR3 DNA: TGTGCCAGCAAGACTAGCGGGATAGTGGGGGCCAACGTCCTGACTTTC; CDR3 protein: CASKTSGIVGANVLTF
D gene: TRBD2; J gene: TRBJ2-7; V gene: TRBV29-1; CDR3 DNA: TGCAGCGTTGTAAGCGGGCGGGAGGGGTCCTACGAGCAGTACTTC; CDR3 protein: CSVVSGREGSYEQYF
D gene: NA; J gene: TRBJ1-1; V gene: TRBV19; CDR3 DNA: TGTGCCAGTAGTATAGGTGGTGCGACTGAAGCTTTCTTT; CDR3 protein: CASSIGGATEAFF
D gene: TRBD2; J gene: TRBJ2-3; V gene: TRBV5-1; CDR3 DNA: TGCGCCAGCAGCTTGGGACTAGCGGGAGGGACTAGCACAGATACGCAGTATTTT; CDR3 protein: CASSLGLAGGTSTDTQYF
D gene: NA; J gene: TRBJ1-2; V gene: TRBV27; CDR3 DNA: TGTGCCAGCAGACCCGGGATTTCTTATGGCTACACCTTC; CDR3 protein: CASRPGISYGYTF
D gene: NA; J gene: TRBJ1-5; V gene: TRBV6-1; CDR3 DNA: TGTGCCAGCAATACCCGGGAAAGCCAGCCCCAGCATTTT; CDR3 protein: CASNTRESQPQHF
D gene: TRBD1; J gene: TRBJ1-4; V gene: TRBV6-6; CDR3 DNA: TGTGCCAGCAGGGATACCGGGACAGGGGGGGAAAAACTGTTTTTT; CDR3 protein: CASRDTGTGGEKLFF
D gene: NA; J gene: TRBJ1-1; V gene: TRBV19; CDR3 DNA: TGTGCCAGTAGTATAAAAGGTACAGGGTCCACTGAAGCTTTCTTT; CDR3 protein: CASSIKGTGSTEAFF
D gene: NA; J gene: TRBJ1-5; V gene: TRBV5-8; CDR3 DNA: TGTGCCAGCGGAGCCGACCCACATCAGCCCCAGCATTTT; CDR3 protein: CASGADPHQPQHF
D gene: NA; J gene: TRBJ2-1; V gene: TRBV2; CDR3 DNA: TGTGCCAGCACCGAAGGAGGGGTAGGTGAGCAGTTCTTC; CDR3 protein: CASTEGGVGEQFF
D gene: TRBD2; J gene: TRBJ2-1; V gene: TRBV5-6; CDR3 DNA: TGTGCCAGCAGCGCCCCTAGCGGGGGACTCTACAATGAGCAGTTCTTC; CDR3 protein: CASSAPSGGLYNEQFF
D gene: NA; J gene: TRBJ2-3; V gene: TRBV27; CDR3 DNA: TGTGCCAGCCGGGGACATCCTAACCTAGGGGATACGCAGTATTTT; CDR3 protein: CASRGHPNLGDTQYF
D gene: TRBD1; J gene: TRBJ1-2; V gene: TRBV7-2; CDR3 DNA: TGTGCCAGCAGCTTAAGCCAGGGGGCAGGGGGTAGCACCTTC; CDR3 protein: CASSLSQGAGGSTF
D gene: NA; J gene: TRBJ2-7; V gene: TRBV6-5; CDR3 DNA: TGTGCCAGCAGTTACTCGTTCGCAGACACCTACGAGCAGTACTTC; CDR3 protein: CASSYSFADTYEQYF
D gene: TRBD1; J gene: TRBJ1-5; V gene: TRBV15; CDR3 DNA: TGTGCCACCAGCACCTACCCCGGGACAGGGTATAATCAGCCCCAGCATTTT; CDR3 protein: CATSTYPGTGYNQPQHF
D gene: NA; J gene: TRBJ1-5; V gene: TRBV2; CDR3 DNA: TGTGCCTCACATCAGGATAGCAATCAGCCCCAGCATTTT; CDR3 protein: CASHQDSNQPQHF
D gene: NA; J gene: TRBJ1-2; V gene: TRBV27; CDR3 DNA: TGTGCCAGCAGTTTAGGTCCCAGCGGGAACTATGGCTACACCTTC; CDR3 protein: CASSLGPSGNYGYTF
D gene: NA; J gene: TRBJ2-1; V gene: TRBV6-1; CDR3 DNA: TGTGCCAGCAGTGCCCCACGGGGAGCCTACAATGAGCAGTTCTTC; CDR3 protein: CASSAPRGAYNEQFF
D gene: TRBD1; J gene: TRBJ2-7; V gene: TRBV18; CDR3 DNA: TGTGCCAGCTCATCGACAGGGACCTTCTACGAGCAGTACTTC; CDR3 protein: CASSSTGTFYEQYF
D gene: NA; J gene: TRBJ1-5; V gene: TRBV6-1; CDR3 DNA: TGTGCCAGCAGGGACAGCCGGTATAGCAATCAGCCCCAGCATTTT; CDR3 protein: CASRDSRYSNQPQHF
D gene: TRBD2; J gene: TRBJ2-3; V gene: TRBV7-3; CDR3 DNA: TGTGCCAGCAGCTCCTTAGCGGGTAGCACAGATACGCAGTATTTT; CDR3 protein: CASSSLAGSTDTQYF
D gene: NA; J gene: TRBJ1-5; V gene: TRBV6-1; CDR3 DNA: TGTGCCAGCAGTGACATTCCCCCCGGGACACTTAGCAATCAGCCCCAGCATTTT; CDR3 protein: CASSDIPPGTLSNQPQHF
D gene: NA; J gene: TRBJ1-4; V gene: TRBV28; CDR3 DNA: TGTGCCAGCATGAGGGGGACTAATGAAAAACTGTTTTTT; CDR3 protein: CASMRGTNEKLFF
D gene: NA; J gene: TRBJ1-5; V gene: TRBV15; CDR3 DNA: TGTGCCACCAGCAGGGGCTGGGGGGGGACCAATCAGCCCCAGCATTTT; CDR3 protein: CATSRGWGGTNQPQHF
D gene: TRBD2; J gene: TRBJ2-1; V gene: TRBV6-4; CDR3 DNA: TGTGCCAGCAGTGAGGCCCTCGAGGCGGGAGTAAGCAATGAGCAGTTCTTC; CDR3 protein: CASSEALEAGVSNEQFF
D gene: NA; J gene: TRBJ2-1; V gene: TRBV20-1; CDR3 DNA: TGCAGTGCTAGACCCATGGCTGAGCAGTTCTTC; CDR3 protein: CSARPMAEQFF
D gene: NA; J gene: TRBJ2-1; V gene: TRBV6-1; CDR3 DNA: TGTGCCAGCAGTGAAGCAAGGCTAGCCATTTTCAATGAGCAGTTCTTC; CDR3 protein: CASSEARLAIFNEQFF
D gene: NA; J gene: TRBJ2-7; V gene: TRBV11-2; CDR3 DNA: TGTGCCAGCAGCTCTAGCGGACAGACCTACGAGCAGTACTTC; CDR3 protein: CASSSSGQTYEQYF
D gene: NA; J gene: TRBJ2-3; V gene: TRBV28; CDR3 DNA: TGTGCCAGCAGTTTTAGTCAGGGCACAGATACGCAGTATTTT; CDR3 protein: CASSFSQGTDTQYF
D gene: TRBD1; J gene: TRBJ2-1; V gene: TRBV28; CDR3 DNA: TGTGCCAGCACCCGAATAGGGACAGGGGGCCTCAATGAGCAGTTCTTC; CDR3 protein: CASTRIGTGGLNEQFF
D gene: TRBD2; J gene: TRBJ2-3; V gene: TRBV6-5; CDR3 DNA: TGTGCCAGCAGATCTGGGACTATGGATACGCAGTATTTT; CDR3 protein: CASRSGTMDTQYF
D gene: NA; J gene: TRBJ2-1; V gene: TRBV15; CDR3 DNA: TGTGCCACCAGCAGTCAACAGGGCTCCGAGCAGTTCTTC; CDR3 protein: CATSSQQGSEQFF
D gene: TRBD2; J gene: TRBJ2-3; V gene: TRBV7-2; CDR3 DNA: TGTGCCAGCAGCCTACTAGCGGGAGGGCCCACAGATACGCAGTATTTT; CDR3 protein: CASSLLAGGPTDTQYF
D gene: NA; J gene: TRBJ2-5; V gene: TRBV15; CDR3 DNA: TGTGCCACCAGCAGAGTATATGAGACCCAGTACTTC; CDR3 protein: CATSRVYETQYF
D gene: NA; J gene: TRBJ2-3; V gene: TRBV28; CDR3 DNA: TGTGCCAGCAGTCGCCGGGATGGCACAGATACGCAGTATTTT; CDR3 protein: CASSRRDGTDTQYF
D gene: TRBD2; J gene: TRBJ2-2; V gene: TRBV5-1; CDR3 DNA: TGCGCCAGCAGCTTGCCCTTAGCGGGAGGCCCCTCCGGGGAGCTGTTTTTT; CDR3 protein: CASSLPLAGGPSGELFF
D gene: NA; J gene: TRBJ2-7; V gene: TRBV27; CDR3 DNA: TGTGCCAGCAGTTTATACGGTCCAACCTACGAGCAGTACTTC; CDR3 protein: CASSLYGPTYEQYF
D gene: NA; J gene: TRBJ2-2; V gene: TRBV5-1; CDR3 DNA: TGCGCCAGCAGCTTGGACAGGGCCGGGGAGCTGTTTTTT; CDR3 protein: CASSLDRAGELFF
D gene: TRBD2; J gene: TRBJ2-7; V gene: TRBV28; CDR3 DNA: TGTGCCAGCAGTTTCGGGGGATTATCGGGAGGCTACGAGCAGTACTTC; CDR3 protein: CASSFGGLSGGYEQYF
D gene: NA; J gene: TRBJ1-5; V gene: TRBV28; CDR3 DNA: TGTGCCAGTAGACAGTACTATAGCAATCAGCCCCAGCATTTT; CDR3 protein: CASRQYYSNQPQHF
D gene: TRBD2; J gene: TRBJ2-2; V gene: TRBV5-1; CDR3 DNA: TGCGCCAGCAGCTTTAGCGGGAGAGGCACCGGGGAGCTGTTTTTT; CDR3 protein: CASSFSGRGTGELFF
D gene: TRBD1; J gene: TRBJ1-2; V gene: TRBV28; CDR3 DNA: TGTGCCAGCAGTACGGACAGGGGTGATGTGGGCTATGGCTACACCTTC; CDR3 protein: CASSTDRGDVGYGYTF